This T cell receptor beta chain derives from a study of blood T cell repertoires in COVID-19. The overall study: Samples representing acute and convalescent COVID-19 were sourced from the United States, Italy and Spain. The cDNA or gDNA used as material had been derived from T cells, B-cell-depleted T cells, or PBMCs.

The sample holds a few counts of this clone. Original processing notes: From reference gene primer amplification, estimates of nucleated cell counts were derived. Some clones are missing from TCRdb's copy, which holds only in-frame ones; the method was immunoSEQ multiplex PCR. Clone size and the V and J calls come from that table; the DNA yielded D and trimming. The sample lists under 130,000 clones; roughly 80% were seen once. J lost 6 bases, V lost 4 bases, and 5 bases had no gene match. The CDR3 extends over 14 amino acids. Germline V CDR1 and CDR2: SGHRS, YFSETQ. J is TRBJ2-7 and V is TRBV5-1; TRBD2 agrees at 12 bases. The receptor's source is a woman of 80 years or more with acute or convalescent COVID-19. The sample comprised peripheral blood. The DNA for the CDR3 is TGCGCCAGCAGCCCTGGACTAGCGGGATTCGAGCAGTACTTC. Translation gives CASSPGLAGFEQYF.